Listed below are T cell receptor beta chains from one sample, sequenced in a study of blood T cell repertoires in COVID-19. Sequencing was performed with immunoSEQ multiplex PCR; in TCRdb, only in-frame clones are kept and a portion is missing. Here the sample spans nearly 100,000 clones, less than 85% being singletons. The sequenced sample consisted of peripheral blood. These receptors came from a woman aged 60-75 years with acute or convalescent COVID-19. CDR3s include the opening cysteine and the closing phenylalanine or tryptophan. A D gene is named only where the DNA matches it firmly. Expanded clones get a size class; other rows say once, few or many, or leave the size out.

TRBV7-9	NA	13	TRBJ1-6	NA	CASSLDSFSPLHF	TGTGCCAGCAGCCTGGACAGTTTTTCACCCCTCCACTTT
TRBV5-6	NA	15	TRBJ1-6	NA	CASSFSRGGNSPLHF	TGTGCCAGCAGCTTCTCCAGGGGCGGAAATTCACCCCTCCACTTT
TRBV19	NA	14	TRBJ1-1	once	CASSIEDSNTEAFF	TGTGCCAGTAGTATAGAGGACAGTAACACTGAAGCTTTCTTT
TRBV7-9	NA	13	TRBJ2-7	few	CASTQGTTYEQYF	TGTGCCAGCACCCAGGGCACTACCTACGAGCAGTACTTC
TRBV13	TRBD2	18	TRBJ2-3	NA	CASSLDSIRGGDTDTQYF	TGTGCCAGCAGCTTGGATTCTATCCGCGGGGGGGACACAGATACGCAGTATTTT
TRBV9	NA	15	TRBJ1-6	NA	CASSPSLGGPSPLHF	TGTGCCAGCAGCCCTTCACTGGGGGGACCTTCACCCCTCCACTTT
TRBV27	TRBD1	14	TRBJ1-6	NA	CASRFAGGNSPLHF	TGTGCCAGCAGATTCGCAGGGGGCAATTCACCCCTCCACTTT
TRBV15	TRBD1	16	TRBJ2-1	NA	CATSSPGTGIHNEQFF	TGTGCCACCAGCTCCCCCGGGACAGGGATCCACAATGAGCAGTTCTTC
TRBV9	NA	16	TRBJ1-5	NA	CASSEGEEYSNQPQHF	TGTGCCAGCAGCGAGGGAGAGGAGTATAGCAATCAGCCCCAGCATTTT
TRBV5-1	NA	13	TRBJ2-1	once	CASSLDSNNEQFF	TGCGCCAGCAGCTTGGACAGCAACAATGAGCAGTTCTTC
TRBV7-6	TRBD2	19	TRBJ2-4	NA	CASSPLTPDSGGAFNIQYF	TGTGCCAGCAGCCCCCTTACTCCTGATAGCGGGGGGGCGTTTAACATTCAGTACTTC
TRBV29-1	TRBD1	14	TRBJ2-7	NA	CSVEDLGQGPGQYF	TGCAGCGTTGAAGATCTGGGACAGGGGCCAGGGCAGTACTTC
TRBV6-1	TRBD1	15	TRBJ2-7	NA	CASSDQTGPFGEQYF	TGTGCCAGCAGTGACCAGACAGGGCCCTTCGGGGAGCAGTACTTC
TRBV28	NA	14	TRBJ2-1	NA	CASSRTRLETEQFF	TGTGCCAGCAGTCGAACCCGACTAGAAACTGAGCAGTTCTTC
TRBV6-5	NA	14	TRBJ2-2	once	CASSRTGRTGELFF	TGTGCCAGCAGTCGAACAGGGAGAACCGGGGAGCTGTTTTTT
TRBV2	NA	18	TRBJ2-6	NA	CASSGDRDISSGANVLTF	TGTGCCAGCAGTGGCGACCGGGACATTAGCTCTGGGGCCAACGTCCTGACTTTC
TRBV5-4	TRBD2	16	TRBJ2-3	NA	CASSQGLAGGSDTQYF	TGTGCCAGCAGCCAAGGACTAGCGGGGGGCTCAGATACGCAGTATTTT
TRBV27	NA	15	TRBJ2-7	NA	CASSSAGAGIHEQYF	TGTGCCAGCAGTTCCGCGGGCGCGGGGATACACGAGCAGTACTTC
TRBV6-2/TRBV6-3	NA	13	TRBJ2-5	NA	CASSLTVGETQYF	TGTGCCAGCAGCCTGACAGTGGGGGAGACCCAGTACTTC
TRBV20-1	TRBD1	11	TRBJ1-1	few	CRGTGGTEAFF	TGCAGGGGGACAGGGGGCACTGAAGCTTTCTTT
TRBV6-6	TRBD1	15	TRBJ1-6	NA	CASTPDRAGNSPLHF	TGTGCCAGCACCCCGGACAGGGCCGGTAATTCACCCCTCCACTTT
TRBV19	NA	13	TRBJ2-4	NA	CASAGLAKNIQYF	TGTGCCTCTGCAGGGCTAGCCAAAAACATTCAGTACTTC
TRBV9	NA	14	TRBJ1-4	NA	CASSEVGTGEKLFF	TGTGCCAGCAGCGAGGTCGGGACTGGGGAAAAACTGTTTTTT
TRBV3-1/TRBV3-2	TRBD1	14	TRBJ2-7	NA	CASSQGTGTDEQYF	TGTGCCAGCAGCCAAGGGACCGGGACAGACGAGCAGTACTTC
TRBV5-4	NA	15	TRBJ2-3	once	CASSQVGGGTDTQYF	TGTGCCAGCAGCCAAGTAGGGGGGGGCACAGATACGCAGTATTTT
TRBV19	TRBD1	14	TRBJ2-7	NA	CASRSGGRSDEQYF	TGTGCCAGCAGATCAGGGGGCAGGTCGGACGAGCAGTACTTC
TRBV11-2	NA	15	TRBJ2-1	NA	CASRFGGGANNEQFF	TGTGCCAGCCGATTCGGAGGGGGGGCTAACAATGAGCAGTTCTTC
TRBV9	NA	12	TRBJ1-1	NA	CASSARDTEAFF	TGTGCCAGCAGCGCACGGGACACTGAAGCTTTCTTT
TRBV11-3	NA	14	TRBJ2-7	few	CASSFLAGQSEQYF	TGTGCCAGCAGCTTCCTCGCAGGGCAGTCCGAGCAGTACTTC
TRBV5-6	TRBD1	14	TRBJ1-4	NA	CASRTGQGNEKLFF	TGTGCCAGCAGGACGGGACAGGGGAATGAAAAACTGTTTTTT
TRBV6-5	NA	13	TRBJ2-7	NA	CASNNVGVGVQYF	TGTGCCAGCAATAACGTAGGGGTAGGGGTGCAGTACTTC
TRBV6-1	TRBD1	16	TRBJ1-5	NA	CASSGGQPFGNQPQHF	TGTGCCAGCAGTGGGGGACAGCCCTTCGGCAATCAGCCCCAGCATTTT
TRBV20-1	NA	11	TRBJ1-2	NA	CSAWEGVGYTF	TGCAGTGCCTGGGAAGGGGTTGGCTACACCTTC
TRBV6-5	NA	14	TRBJ1-2	NA	CASSYVQSNYGYTF	TGTGCCAGCAGTTACGTACAGTCTAACTATGGCTACACCTTC
TRBV6-2/TRBV6-3	TRBD1	18	TRBJ1-5	NA	CASSYSTGQGADNQPQHF	TGTGCCAGCAGTTACTCGACTGGGCAGGGGGCTGACAATCAGCCCCAGCATTTT
TRBV7-2	NA	14	TRBJ2-1	NA	CASSSEGTSNEQFF	TGTGCCAGCAGCTCCGAGGGTACTAGCAATGAGCAGTTCTTC
TRBV6-5	TRBD1	13	TRBJ1-6	NA	CASIRDSNSPLHF	TGTGCCAGCATCCGGGACAGTAATTCACCCCTCCACTTT
TRBV12-3/TRBV12-4	NA	12	TRBJ1-4	NA	CASIGRDEKLFF	TGTGCCAGCATAGGCAGGGATGAAAAACTGTTTTTT
TRBV24-1	TRBD2	16	TRBJ2-1	NA	CATSGQGRGARNEQFF	TGTGCCACCAGTGGGCAGGGGCGGGGGGCCAGGAATGAGCAGTTCTTC
TRBV18	NA	16	TRBJ2-2	NA	CASSPPGSGDTGELFF	TGTGCCAGCTCACCACCGGGGTCGGGGGACACCGGGGAGCTGTTTTTT
TRBV30	NA	13	TRBJ1-5	few	CAWSVSQNQPQHF	TGTGCCTGGAGTGTTTCTCAGAATCAGCCCCAGCATTTT
TRBV6-5	TRBD1	14	TRBJ1-5	NA	CASIPGQGGQPQHF	TGTGCCAGCATTCCCGGACAGGGTGGTCAGCCCCAGCATTTT
TRBV7-2	NA	14	TRBJ2-2	NA	CASISQGFIGELFF	TGTGCCAGCATCAGCCAGGGGTTTATCGGGGAGCTGTTTTTT
TRBV9	NA	13	TRBJ2-1	NA	CASSETSGNEQFF	TGTGCCAGCAGCGAAACGAGTGGTAATGAGCAGTTCTTC
TRBV7-9	NA	14	TRBJ1-5	NA	CASSLAGEGQPQHF	TGTGCCAGCAGCCTCGCAGGGGAAGGCCAGCCCCAGCATTTT
TRBV27	NA	13	TRBJ1-2	NA	CASSSPRAAGYTF	TGTGCCAGCAGTTCCCCCCGAGCGGCCGGCTACACCTTC
TRBV4-3	NA	13	TRBJ2-1	NA	CASSQERRDQQFF	TGCGCCAGCAGCCAAGAGCGGCGGGATCAGCAGTTCTTC
TRBV6-5	NA	13	TRBJ1-2	NA	CASSYSPERGATF	TGTGCCAGCAGTTACTCACCCGAAAGGGGTGCCACCTTC
TRBV10-3	TRBD1	14	TRBJ2-3	once	CAIRPGQGTDTQYF	TGTGCCATCCGGCCGGGACAGGGCACAGATACGCAGTATTTT
TRBV15	TRBD1	16	TRBJ1-4	NA	CATSRERQGVREKLFF	TGTGCCACCAGCAGAGAGCGCCAGGGGGTTAGAGAAAAACTGTTTTTT
TRBV20-1	TRBD2	11	TRBJ2-7	NA	CSGRGAYEQYF	TGCAGTGGGCGGGGGGCCTACGAGCAGTACTTC
TRBV6-4	TRBD2	14	TRBJ2-3	once	CASSVERGSDTQYF	TGTGCCAGCAGTGTTGAGCGGGGGTCAGATACGCAGTATTTT
TRBV2	NA	13	TRBJ2-1	once	CASSELSVNEQFF	TGTGCCAGCAGTGAACTCTCTGTCAATGAGCAGTTCTTC
TRBV15	NA	17	TRBJ1-5	NA	CATSRDLWGGSNQPQHF	TGTGCCACCAGCAGAGATCTTTGGGGGGGTAGCAATCAGCCCCAGCATTTT
TRBV28	TRBD2	15	TRBJ2-3	NA	CAIQSGGALSDTQYF	TGTGCCATCCAAAGCGGGGGAGCACTTTCAGATACGCAGTATTTT
TRBV28	TRBD2	13	TRBJ2-7	NA	CASRTSGGYEQYF	TGTGCCAGCAGAACTAGCGGGGGCTACGAGCAGTACTTC
TRBV7-2	NA	14	TRBJ2-3	NA	CASTGAQPTDTQYF	TGTGCCAGCACCGGAGCCCAGCCAACAGATACGCAGTATTTT